Listed below are T cell receptor beta chains from one sample, sequenced in a study of cytomegalovirus exposure and HLA in healthy donors. Sequencing used immunoSEQ multiplex PCR; TCRdb keeps in-frame clones, though not all of them. The sample has under 200,000 clones, roughly 89% seen once. Input material: PBMCs. These receptor sequences come from a woman aged 18-29 years in good health and CMV-seropositive. The CDR3 runs from the conserved cysteine through the conserved F or W. Each record gives: D gene, clone size, V gene, J gene, CDR3 protein, CDR3 DNA. A D gene is named only where the DNA matches it firmly. Clone size, where shown, is once, few, many, or a class for clones that have expanded.

NA	NA	TRBV7-2	TRBJ2-6	CASSLDFWAVVLTF	TGTGCCAGCAGCTTAGATTTCTGGGCCGTGGTCCTGACTTTC
NA	NA	TRBV6-5	TRBJ1-3	CASRPLKGPGNTIYF	TGTGCCAGCAGGCCCTTAAAGGGGCCTGGAAACACCATATATTTT
TRBD1	NA	TRBV27	TRBJ2-1	CASSLGPGTVYNEQFF	TGTGCCAGCAGTTTGGGACCCGGGACAGTGTACAATGAGCAGTTCTTC
NA	once	TRBV7-9	TRBJ2-7	CASSGTTHRGGYEQYF	TGTGCCAGCAGCGGAACGACACATAGGGGGGGCTACGAGCAGTACTTC
NA	NA	TRBV13	TRBJ2-7	CASSLGLYEQYF	TGTGCCAGCAGCTTAGGCCTGTACGAGCAGTACTTC
NA	few	TRBV20-1	TRBJ2-7	CSSGPSYEQYF	TGCAGTTCAGGGCCCTCCTACGAGCAGTACTTC
TRBD1	NA	TRBV27	TRBJ2-7	CASKTRGRTLEQYF	TGTGCCAGCAAAACCAGGGGGCGAACTCTCGAGCAGTACTTC
TRBD2	once	TRBV5-1	TRBJ2-2	CASSLGAGVNTGELFF	TGCGCCAGCAGCTTGGGAGCGGGAGTGAACACCGGGGAGCTGTTTTTT
NA	NA	TRBV4-1	TRBJ2-1	CASSHLGSGISYNEQFF	TGCGCCAGCAGCCATCTGGGGAGCGGTATCTCCTACAATGAGCAGTTCTTC
NA	once	TRBV5-1	TRBJ2-3	CASSLMRGWGTDTQYF	TGCGCCAGCAGCTTGATGCGGGGCTGGGGCACAGATACGCAGTATTTT
TRBD1	NA	TRBV28	TRBJ2-7	CASSQGGYPSSYEQYF	TGTGCCAGCAGTCAAGGGGGCTATCCCAGCTCCTACGAGCAGTACTTC
TRBD2	NA	TRBV6-1	TRBJ2-1	CASSGLAESYNEQFF	TGTGCCAGCAGTGGACTAGCCGAATCCTACAATGAGCAGTTCTTC
NA	NA	TRBV7-2	TRBJ1-2	CASSFSPGLNYGYTF	TGTGCCAGCAGCTTTAGTCCGGGATTGAACTATGGCTACACCTTC
TRBD1	NA	TRBV15	TRBJ2-6	CATSQRTGGGAGANVLTF	TGTGCCACCAGCCAACGGACAGGGGGAGGCGCTGGGGCCAACGTCCTGACTTTC
NA	NA	TRBV28	TRBJ1-2	CASSFWEGYTF	TGTGCCAGCAGTTTTTGGGAGGGCTACACCTTC
NA	once	TRBV14	TRBJ2-7	CASRTIFSILYEQYF	TGTGCCAGCAGGACTATCTTTAGCATCTTATACGAGCAGTACTTC
TRBD1	NA	TRBV10-3	TRBJ2-7	CAISESGTAREQYF	TGTGCCATCAGTGAGTCCGGGACAGCCCGGGAGCAGTACTTC
TRBD2	NA	TRBV5-1	TRBJ2-5	CASSFSLGAGASLETQYF	TGCGCCAGCAGCTTCAGCCTCGGAGCGGGGGCCTCTCTTGAGACCCAGTACTTC
NA	few	TRBV7-2	TRBJ2-1	CASSLEAEQFF	TGTGCCAGCAGCCTTGAAGCTGAGCAGTTCTTC
TRBD2	NA	TRBV13	TRBJ2-7	CASSHSGGSSYEQYF	TGTGCCAGCAGCCACAGCGGGGGGTCCTCCTACGAGCAGTACTTC
NA	NA	TRBV10-1	TRBJ2-3	CASSPRRATGDTQYF	TGCGCCAGCAGCCCCCGGCGGGCGACAGGAGATACGCAGTATTTT
NA	NA	TRBV9	TRBJ2-3	CASSRGVLLGVDTQYF	TGTGCCAGCAGCCGCGGGGTTCTCCTAGGTGTAGATACGCAGTATTTT
TRBD2	NA	TRBV5-3	TRBJ2-2	CARRTSGGTGELFF	TGTGCCAGAAGGACTAGCGGGGGGACCGGGGAGCTGTTTTTT
TRBD1	NA	TRBV2	TRBJ2-5	CASRGQGWVGETQYF	TGTGCCAGCAGGGGACAGGGGTGGGTTGGAGAGACCCAGTACTTC
NA	NA	TRBV7-2	TRBJ1-1	CASSLEQGRRAFF	TGTGCCAGCAGCTTAGAACAGGGTCGTAGAGCTTTCTTT
NA	NA	TRBV5-1	TRBJ2-1	CASRHGGYNEQFF	TGCGCCAGCCGTCATGGGGGGTACAATGAGCAGTTCTTC
NA	NA	TRBV5-1	TRBJ1-6	CASSSDSSYNSPLHF	TGCGCCAGCAGCTCGGACAGCTCCTATAATTCACCCCTCCACTTT
NA	NA	TRBV18	TRBJ2-7	CASSPNYEQYF	TGTGCCAGCTCACCTAACTACGAGCAGTATTTC
TRBD1	NA	TRBV28	TRBJ2-1	CASSSTGGNEQFF	TGTGCCAGCAGTTCGACAGGGGGCAATGAGCAGTTCTTC
NA	NA	TRBV6-1	TRBJ1-5	CASSGPQGPGGSNQPQHF	TGTGCCAGCAGTGGACCACAGGGTCCAGGCGGGAGCAATCAGCCCCAGCATTTT
NA	NA	TRBV28	TRBJ2-1	CASSLLNEQFF	TGTGCCAGCAGTTTATTAAATGAGCAGTTCTTC
NA	NA	TRBV20-1	TRBJ2-1	CSASRDNEQFF	TGCAGTGCTAGCCGGGACAATGAGCAGTTCTTC
TRBD1	NA	TRBV5-4	TRBJ1-2	CASSSPIGRGFIGYTF	TGTGCCAGCAGCTCCCCTATCGGCAGGGGGTTTATCGGCTACACCTTC
NA	NA	TRBV9	TRBJ1-2	CASSVEIDYGYTF	TGTGCCAGCAGCGTAGAAATCGACTATGGCTACACCTTC
NA	NA	TRBV6-6	TRBJ1-4	CASSYYRATNEKLFF	TGTGCCAGCAGTTACTATCGAGCAACTAATGAAAAACTGTTTTTT
TRBD1	once	TRBV6-1	TRBJ1-2	CASSEPRQGASGYTF	TGTGCCAGCAGTGAGCCCCGACAGGGGGCGAGTGGCTACACCTTC
NA	NA	TRBV6-6	TRBJ2-3	CASSYADRRGDTQYF	TGTGCCAGCAGTTACGCGGACAGGAGGGGAGATACGCAGTATTTT
TRBD1	NA	TRBV5-6	TRBJ2-2	CASSRYREGTGSGELFF	TGTGCCAGCAGCCGTTATAGGGAGGGGACAGGGTCCGGGGAGCTGTTTTTT
TRBD1	NA	TRBV5-6	TRBJ1-2	CASSSPAQGEYGYTF	TGTGCCAGCAGCTCCCCAGCACAGGGGGAGTATGGCTACACCTTC
NA	NA	TRBV4-2	TRBJ1-4	CASSQDSRANEKLFF	TGTGCCAGCAGCCAAGATAGCAGAGCTAATGAAAAACTGTTTTTT
NA	NA	TRBV4-1	TRBJ2-5	CASSQGMTGRETQYF	TGCGCCAGCAGCCAAGGGATGACAGGGAGGGAGACCCAGTACTTC
TRBD1	NA	TRBV27	TRBJ2-7	CASSLSGTRTGGYEQYF	TGTGCCAGCAGTTTATCGGGGACCCGGACAGGGGGCTACGAGCAGTACTTC
NA	NA	TRBV11-2	TRBJ2-6	CASSATSSSGANVLTF	TGTGCCAGCAGCGCGACTAGTAGCTCTGGGGCCAACGTCCTGACTTTC
TRBD1	NA	TRBV28	TRBJ1-5	CAARTGVSNQPQHF	TGTGCCGCCAGAACAGGGGTTAGCAATCAGCCCCAGCATTTT
TRBD1	once	TRBV27	TRBJ2-5	CASSYPGQVLQETQYF	TGTGCCAGCAGTTACCCGGGACAGGTCCTACAAGAGACCCAGTACTTC
TRBD1	NA	TRBV27	TRBJ1-6	CASRRQGSYNSPLHF	TGTGCCAGCAGAAGACAGGGGTCCTATAATTCACCCCTCCACTTT
NA	NA	TRBV5-6	TRBJ1-6	CASHQPGGTGSPLHF	TGTGCCAGCCACCAACCGGGGGGCACAGGTTCACCCCTCCACTTT
TRBD1	NA	TRBV6-6	TRBJ2-1	CASSYSRQGNNEQFF	TGTGCCAGCAGTTACTCGAGACAGGGCAACAATGAGCAGTTCTTC
NA	NA	TRBV29-1	TRBJ2-5	CSVGQTAGGETQYF	TGCAGCGTTGGTCAAACGGCGGGTGGAGAGACCCAGTACTTC
NA	few	TRBV6-1	TRBJ1-2	CASSEYLGDSDF	TGTGCCAGCAGTGAATATCTAGGGGACTCAGACTTC
TRBD1	few	TRBV6-1	TRBJ2-7	CASTSPWTGRNEQYF	TGTGCCAGCACCTCCCCGTGGACAGGGAGGAACGAGCAGTACTTC
NA	NA	TRBV9	TRBJ2-3	CASSVDAGFTDTQYF	TGTGCCAGCAGCGTAGATGCCGGGTTCACAGATACGCAGTATTTT
NA	once	TRBV10-2	TRBJ1-5	CASSEWVGTSPVPQHF	TGCGCCAGCAGTGAGTGGGTAGGGACATCCCCCGTCCCCCAGCATTTT